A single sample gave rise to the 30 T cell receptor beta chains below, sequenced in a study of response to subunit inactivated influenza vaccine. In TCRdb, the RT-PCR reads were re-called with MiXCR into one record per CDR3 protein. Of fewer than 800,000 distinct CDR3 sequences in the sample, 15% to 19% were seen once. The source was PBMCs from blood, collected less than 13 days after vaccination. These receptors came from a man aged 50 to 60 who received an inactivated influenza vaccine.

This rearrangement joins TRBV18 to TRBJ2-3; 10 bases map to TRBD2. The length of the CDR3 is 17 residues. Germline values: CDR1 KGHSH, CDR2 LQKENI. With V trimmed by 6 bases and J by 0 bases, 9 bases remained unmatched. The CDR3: CASSDRTSGSSTDTQYF. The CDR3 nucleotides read TGTGCCAGCTCCGACCGGACTAGCGGTTCTAGCACAGATACGCAGTATTTT.

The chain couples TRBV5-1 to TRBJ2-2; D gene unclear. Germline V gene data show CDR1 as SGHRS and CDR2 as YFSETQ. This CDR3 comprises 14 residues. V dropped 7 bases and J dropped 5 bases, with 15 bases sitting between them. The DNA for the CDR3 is TGCGCCAGCCTGGATACCTCCCCGACCGGGGAGCTGTTTTTT. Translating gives CASLDTSPTGELFF.

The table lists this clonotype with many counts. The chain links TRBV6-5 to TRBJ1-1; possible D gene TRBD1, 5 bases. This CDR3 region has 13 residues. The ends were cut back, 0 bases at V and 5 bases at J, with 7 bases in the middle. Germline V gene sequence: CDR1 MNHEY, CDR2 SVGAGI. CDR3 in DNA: TGTGCCAGCAGTTACTCGGGGACTACTGAAGCTTTCTTT. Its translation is CASSYSGTTEAFF.

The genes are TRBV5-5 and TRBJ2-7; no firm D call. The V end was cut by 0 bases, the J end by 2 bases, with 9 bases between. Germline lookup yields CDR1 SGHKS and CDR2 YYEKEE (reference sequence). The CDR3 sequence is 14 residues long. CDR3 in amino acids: CASSLVIGAYEQYF. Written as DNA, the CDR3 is TGTGCCAGCAGCTTGGTAATTGGGGCCTACGAGCAGTACTTC.

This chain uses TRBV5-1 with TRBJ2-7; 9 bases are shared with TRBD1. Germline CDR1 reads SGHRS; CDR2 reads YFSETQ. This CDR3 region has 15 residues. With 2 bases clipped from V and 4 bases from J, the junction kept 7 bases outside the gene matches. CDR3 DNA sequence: TGCGCCAGCAGCTTTCAGACAGGGGGGCCTTACGAGCAGTACTTC. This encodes CASSFQTGGPYEQYF.

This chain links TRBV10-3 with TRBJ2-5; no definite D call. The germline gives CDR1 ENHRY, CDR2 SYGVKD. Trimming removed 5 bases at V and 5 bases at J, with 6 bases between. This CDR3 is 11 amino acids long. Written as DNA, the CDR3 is TGTGCCATCAGTCGTGGGGAGACCCAGTACTTC. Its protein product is CAISRGETQYF.

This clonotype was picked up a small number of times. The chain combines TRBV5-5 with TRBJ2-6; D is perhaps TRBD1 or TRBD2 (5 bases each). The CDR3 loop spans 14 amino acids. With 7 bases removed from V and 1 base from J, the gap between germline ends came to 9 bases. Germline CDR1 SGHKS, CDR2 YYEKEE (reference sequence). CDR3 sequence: CASGGGSGANVLTF. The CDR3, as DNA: TGTGCCAGCGGTGGGGGATCTGGGGCCAACGTCCTGACTTTC.

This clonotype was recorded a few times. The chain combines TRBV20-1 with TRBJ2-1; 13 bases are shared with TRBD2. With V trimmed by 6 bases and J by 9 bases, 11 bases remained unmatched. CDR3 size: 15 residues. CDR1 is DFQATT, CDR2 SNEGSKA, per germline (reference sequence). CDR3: CSARGLAGAGVEQFF. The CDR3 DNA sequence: TGCAGTGCCCGCGGACTAGCGGGAGCGGGGGTTGAGCAGTTCTTC.

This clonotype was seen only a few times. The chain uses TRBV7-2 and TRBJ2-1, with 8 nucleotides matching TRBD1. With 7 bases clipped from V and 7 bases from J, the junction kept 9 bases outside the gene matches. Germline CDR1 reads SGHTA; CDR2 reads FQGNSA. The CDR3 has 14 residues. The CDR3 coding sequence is TGTGCCAGCACCCCCGCAGGGGGCTGGAATGAGCAGTTCTTC. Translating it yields CASTPAGGWNEQFF.

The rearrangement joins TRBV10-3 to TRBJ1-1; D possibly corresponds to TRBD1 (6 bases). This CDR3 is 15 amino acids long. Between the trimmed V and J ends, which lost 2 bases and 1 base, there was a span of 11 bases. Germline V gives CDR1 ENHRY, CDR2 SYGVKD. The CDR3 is CAISEMTGPNTEAFF. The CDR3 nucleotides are TGTGCCATCAGTGAGATGACAGGACCGAACACTGAAGCTTTCTTT.

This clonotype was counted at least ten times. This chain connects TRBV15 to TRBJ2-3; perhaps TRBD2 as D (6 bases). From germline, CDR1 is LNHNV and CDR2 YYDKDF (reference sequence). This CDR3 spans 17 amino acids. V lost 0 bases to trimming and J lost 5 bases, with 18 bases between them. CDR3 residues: CATSRDRVAAKVDTQYF. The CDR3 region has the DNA TGTGCCACCAGCAGAGATCGGGTAGCGGCCAAGGTAGATACGCAGTATTTT.

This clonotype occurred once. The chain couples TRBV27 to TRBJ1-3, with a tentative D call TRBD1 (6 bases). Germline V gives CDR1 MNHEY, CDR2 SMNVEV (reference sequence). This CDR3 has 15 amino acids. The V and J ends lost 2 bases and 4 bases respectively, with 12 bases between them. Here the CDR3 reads CASSLMGGAGNTIYF. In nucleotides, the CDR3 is TGTGCCAGCAGTTTAATGGGGGGCGCCGGAAACACCATATATTTT.

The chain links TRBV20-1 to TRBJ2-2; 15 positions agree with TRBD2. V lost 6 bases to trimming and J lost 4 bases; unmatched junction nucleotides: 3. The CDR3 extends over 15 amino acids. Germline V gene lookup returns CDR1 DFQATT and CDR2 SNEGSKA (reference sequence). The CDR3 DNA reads TGCAGTGCCAGGACTAGCGGGAGGGCCACCGGGGAGCTGTTTTTT. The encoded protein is CSARTSGRATGELFF.

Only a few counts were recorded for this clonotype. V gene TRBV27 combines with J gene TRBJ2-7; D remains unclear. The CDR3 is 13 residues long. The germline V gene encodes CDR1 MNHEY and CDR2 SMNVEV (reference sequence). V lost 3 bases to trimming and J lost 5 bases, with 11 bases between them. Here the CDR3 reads CASSFAGFDEQYF. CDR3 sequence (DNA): TGTGCCAGCAGTTTTGCCGGGTTCGACGAGCAGTACTTC.

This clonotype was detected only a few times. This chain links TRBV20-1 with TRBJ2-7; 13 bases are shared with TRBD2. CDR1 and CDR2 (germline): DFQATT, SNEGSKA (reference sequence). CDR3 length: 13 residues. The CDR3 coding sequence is TGCAGACCCGGGACTAGCGGGGTTAACGAGCAGTACTTC. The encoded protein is CRPGTSGVNEQYF.

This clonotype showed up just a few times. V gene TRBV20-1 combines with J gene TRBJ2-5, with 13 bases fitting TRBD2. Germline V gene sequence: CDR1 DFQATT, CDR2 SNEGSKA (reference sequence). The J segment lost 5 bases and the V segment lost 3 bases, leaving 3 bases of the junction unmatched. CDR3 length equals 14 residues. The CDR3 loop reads CSARGLAGRETQYF. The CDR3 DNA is TGCAGTGCTAGGGGACTAGCGGGAAGGGAGACCCAGTACTTC.

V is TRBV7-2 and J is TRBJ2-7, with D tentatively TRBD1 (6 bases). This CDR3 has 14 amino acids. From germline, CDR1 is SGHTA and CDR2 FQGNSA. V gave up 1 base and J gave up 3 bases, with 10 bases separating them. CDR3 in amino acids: CASSLGQAGYEQYF. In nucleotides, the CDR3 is TGTGCCAGCAGCTTAGGACAGGCCGGCTACGAGCAGTACTTC.

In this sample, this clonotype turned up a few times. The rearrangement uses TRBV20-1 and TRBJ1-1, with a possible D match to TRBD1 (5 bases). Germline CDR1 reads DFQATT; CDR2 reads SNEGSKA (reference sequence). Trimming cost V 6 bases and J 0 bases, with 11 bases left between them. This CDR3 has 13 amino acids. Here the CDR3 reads CSASGPLNTEAFF. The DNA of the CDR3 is TGCAGTGCCTCAGGGCCCCTGAACACTGAAGCTTTCTTT.

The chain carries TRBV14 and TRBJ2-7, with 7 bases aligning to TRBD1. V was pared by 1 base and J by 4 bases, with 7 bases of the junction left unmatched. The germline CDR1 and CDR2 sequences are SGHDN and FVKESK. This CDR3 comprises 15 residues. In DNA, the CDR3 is TGTGCCAGCAGCCAAGTTGGACAGGCGGCATACGAGCAGTACTTC. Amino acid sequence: CASSQVGQAAYEQYF.

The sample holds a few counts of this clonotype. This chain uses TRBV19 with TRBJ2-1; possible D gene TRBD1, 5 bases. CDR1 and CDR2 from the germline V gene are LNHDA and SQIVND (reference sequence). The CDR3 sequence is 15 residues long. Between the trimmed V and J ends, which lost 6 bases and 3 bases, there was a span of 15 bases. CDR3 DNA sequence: TGTGCCAGTAGCCTTGACAGTCTACGCTACAATGAGCAGTTCTTC. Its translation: CASSLDSLRYNEQFF.

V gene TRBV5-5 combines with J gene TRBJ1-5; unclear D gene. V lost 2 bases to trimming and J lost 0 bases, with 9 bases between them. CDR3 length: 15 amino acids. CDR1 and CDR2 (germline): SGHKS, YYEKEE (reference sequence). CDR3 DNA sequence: TGTGCCAGCAGCTTTGTGGGGATTAGCAATCAGCCCCAGCATTTT. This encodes CASSFVGISNQPQHF.

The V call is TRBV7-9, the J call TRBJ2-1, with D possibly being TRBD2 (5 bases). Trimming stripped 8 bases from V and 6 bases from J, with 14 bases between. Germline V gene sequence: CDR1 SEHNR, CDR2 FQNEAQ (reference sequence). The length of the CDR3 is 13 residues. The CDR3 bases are TGTGCCAGCTCCCTCGGGGAATTCAATGAGCAGTTCTTC. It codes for CASSLGEFNEQFF.

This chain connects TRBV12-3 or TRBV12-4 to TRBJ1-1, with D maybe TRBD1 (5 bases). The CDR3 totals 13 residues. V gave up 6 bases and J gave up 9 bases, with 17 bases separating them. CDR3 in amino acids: CASRHSWGVKAFF. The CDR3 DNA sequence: TGTGCCAGCAGGCATAGTTGGGGCGTGAAAGCTTTCTTT.

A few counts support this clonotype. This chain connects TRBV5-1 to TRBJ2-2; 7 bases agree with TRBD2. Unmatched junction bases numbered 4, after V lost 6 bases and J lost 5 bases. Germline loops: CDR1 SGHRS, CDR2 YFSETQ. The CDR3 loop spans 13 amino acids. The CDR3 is CASTWEGTGELFF. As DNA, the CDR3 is TGCGCCAGCACCTGGGAGGGAACCGGGGAGCTGTTTTTT.

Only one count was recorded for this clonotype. CDR3 protein: CASSLVGAERTREQYF. DNA for the CDR3: TGTGCCAGCAGCTTAGTTGGCGCGGAGAGGACTAGAGAGCAGTACTTC. The chain recombines TRBV7-9 with TRBJ2-7, with 7 positions matching TRBD2. V shed 1 base, J shed 7 bases, and the junction held 13 bases outside the gene matches. CDR1 and CDR2 (germline): SEHNR, FQNEAQ (reference sequence). The CDR3 is 16 residues long.

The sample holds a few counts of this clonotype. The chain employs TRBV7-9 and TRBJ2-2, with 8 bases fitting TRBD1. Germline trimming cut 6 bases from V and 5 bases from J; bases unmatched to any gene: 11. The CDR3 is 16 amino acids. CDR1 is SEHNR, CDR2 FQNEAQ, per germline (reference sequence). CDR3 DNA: TGTGCCAGCAGTCAAGCTGGACAGGGTAGGACCGGGGAGCTGTTTTTT. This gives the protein CASSQAGQGRTGELFF. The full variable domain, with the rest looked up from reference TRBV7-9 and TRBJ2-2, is DTGVSQNPRHKITKRGQNVTFRCDPISEHNRLYWYRQTLGQGPEFLTYFQNEAQLEKSRLLSDRFSAERPKGSFSTLEIQRTEQGDSAMYLCASSQAGQGRTGELFFGEGSRLTVL.

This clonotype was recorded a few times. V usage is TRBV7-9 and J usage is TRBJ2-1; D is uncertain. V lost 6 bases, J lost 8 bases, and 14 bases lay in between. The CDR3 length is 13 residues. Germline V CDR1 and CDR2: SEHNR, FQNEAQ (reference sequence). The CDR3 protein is CASSYSPPDEQFF. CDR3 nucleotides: TGTGCCAGCAGTTATTCCCCCCCGGATGAGCAGTTCTTC.

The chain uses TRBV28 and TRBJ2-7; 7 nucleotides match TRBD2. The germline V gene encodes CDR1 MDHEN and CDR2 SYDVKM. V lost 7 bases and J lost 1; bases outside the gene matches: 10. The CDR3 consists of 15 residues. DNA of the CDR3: TGTGCCAGCAACGAACGGGGGGTCCCTTCCTACGAGCAGTACTTC. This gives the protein CASNERGVPSYEQYF.

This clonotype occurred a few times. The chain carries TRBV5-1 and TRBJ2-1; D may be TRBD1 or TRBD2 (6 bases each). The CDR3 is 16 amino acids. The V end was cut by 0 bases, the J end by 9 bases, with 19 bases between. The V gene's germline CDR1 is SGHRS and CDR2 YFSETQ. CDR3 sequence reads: CASSLEGPTSRGEQFF. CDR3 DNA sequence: TGCGCCAGCAGCTTGGAGGGGCCTACTAGCAGGGGTGAGCAGTTCTTC.

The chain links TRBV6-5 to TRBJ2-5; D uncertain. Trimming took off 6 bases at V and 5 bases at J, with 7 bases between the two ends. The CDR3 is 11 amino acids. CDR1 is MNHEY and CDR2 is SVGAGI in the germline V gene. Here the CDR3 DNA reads TGTGCCAGCAGGAACCTGGAGACCCAGTACTTC. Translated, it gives CASRNLETQYF.